Listed below are T cell receptor beta chains from one sample, sequenced in a study of control samples from healthy donors and cancer patients. Sequencing used immunoSEQ multiplex PCR; TCRdb keeps in-frame clones, though not all of them. The table lists 98,000 or so clones, around 80% of them singletons. The sequenced material came from blood. These receptors were collected from a man between 60 and 75 years old in good health. CDR3s include the opening cysteine and the closing phenylalanine or tryptophan. Fields, in order: D gene, V gene, clone size, J gene, CDR3 DNA, CDR3 protein. The D gene is left open where the match is weak. For some rows the clone size is stated as once, few or many, or as a class when expanded; others skip it.

-	TRBV9	once	TRBJ2-2	TGTGCCAGCAGCGTAGTGACAAACACCGGGGAGCTGTTTTTT	CASSVVTNTGELFF
TRBD1	TRBV5-6	-	TRBJ1-1	TGTGCCAGCACCGTCGGGACAGCTAGTGAAGCTTTCTTT	CASTVGTASEAFF
-	TRBV27	-	TRBJ2-5	TGTGCCAGCAGTCCTAACCTAGGGGAGACCCAGTACTTC	CASSPNLGETQYF
TRBD1	TRBV7-2	-	TRBJ1-6	TGTGCCAGCAGCCTCCCGGACAGGGACGAACCCCTCCACTTT	CASSLPDRDEPLHF
TRBD2	TRBV5-1	-	TRBJ2-1	TGCGCCAGCAGCTGGACCACTAGCGGGGGTAATAATGAGCAGTTCTTC	CASSWTTSGGNNEQFF
-	TRBV5-6	-	TRBJ1-4	TGTGCCAGCAGCTTGGTGGGGCGGACTAATGAAAAACTGTTTTTT	CASSLVGRTNEKLFF
-	TRBV29-1	once	TRBJ2-7	TGCAGCGTTCTGGGGGGCCACGAGCAGTACTTC	CSVLGGHEQYF
TRBD2	TRBV10-1	-	TRBJ2-5	TGCGCCAGCAGCTTAGCGGGAGGCCGGGAGACCCAGTACTTC	CASSLAGGRETQYF
-	TRBV30	once	TRBJ2-7	TGTGCCTGGAGTGGGGGAACGGACGAGCAGTACTTC	CAWSGGTDEQYF
-	TRBV7-8	-	TRBJ1-4	TGTGCCAGCAGCCAAGCCGGGACATCCGGTGAAAAACTGTTTTTT	CASSQAGTSGEKLFF
-	TRBV15	few	TRBJ2-7	TGTGCCACCAGGGTGAAGGGAACAGAAGAGCAGTACTTC	CATRVKGTEEQYF
-	TRBV29-1	-	TRBJ2-5	TGCAGCGTTTGGAAGGGCCAAGAGACCCAGTACTTC	CSVWKGQETQYF
-	TRBV3-1/TRBV3-2	-	TRBJ2-6	TGTGCCAGCAGCCCCTCGGGTGCTGGGGCCAACGTCCTGACTTTC	CASSPSGAGANVLTF
-	TRBV7-6	-	TRBJ1-1	TGTGCCAGCAGCCGAGACTCCGAGGGGGACACTGAAGCTTTCTTT	CASSRDSEGDTEAFF
TRBD2	TRBV5-4	-	TRBJ2-5	TGTGCCAGCAGCTTAGGGACTAGCGGGGAGGAGACCCAGTACTTC	CASSLGTSGEETQYF
TRBD2	TRBV28	-	TRBJ2-1	TGTGCCAGCAGTTCCCCTCTAGCGGGAGACAATGAGCAGTTCTTC	CASSSPLAGDNEQFF
-	TRBV28	-	TRBJ1-1	TGTGCCAGCAGTTCCCAGGAATTGTCAGGGGTGAGGGCTGAAGCTTTCTTT	CASSSQELSGVRAEAFF